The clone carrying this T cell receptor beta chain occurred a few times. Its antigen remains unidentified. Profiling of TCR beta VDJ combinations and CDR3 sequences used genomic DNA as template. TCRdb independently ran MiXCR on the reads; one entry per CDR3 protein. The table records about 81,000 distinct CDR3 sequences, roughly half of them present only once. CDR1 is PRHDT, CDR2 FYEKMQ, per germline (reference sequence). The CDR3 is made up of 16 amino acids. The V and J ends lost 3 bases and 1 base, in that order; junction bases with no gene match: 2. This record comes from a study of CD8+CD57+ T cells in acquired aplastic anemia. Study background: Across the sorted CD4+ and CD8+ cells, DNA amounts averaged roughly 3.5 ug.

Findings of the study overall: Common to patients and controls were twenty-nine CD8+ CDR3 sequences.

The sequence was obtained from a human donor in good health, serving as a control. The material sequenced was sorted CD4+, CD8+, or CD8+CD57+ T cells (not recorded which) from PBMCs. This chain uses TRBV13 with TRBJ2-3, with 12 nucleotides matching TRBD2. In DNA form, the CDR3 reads TGTGCCAGCAGCTTCGGGACTAGCGGGCGCACAGATACGCAGTATTTT. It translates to CASSFGTSGRTDTQYF.